This TCR beta chain emerged from a study of identical twins (TCRdb year 2016). The study in broad terms: To test whether fetal clonotypes persist, the study used deep sequencing on TCR alpha and beta repertoires from monozygotic twins, unrelated adults of various ages, and cord blood. Replicate twin experiments were performed at different times using different library preparation protocols to rule out contamination.

The library relied on 5' RACE. These reads were obtained on an Illumina HiSeq 2000. A universal primer binding site was added through template switching, and the final cDNA carried a unique molecular identifier so that TCR cDNA molecules could be counted accurately. First-strand cDNA for TCR alpha and beta chains was synthesized from specific primers in the conserved constant-segment region. To control for contamination, every cDNA library carried two barcodes: a SMART-Mk sample barcode plus Illumina barcodes. Two successive PCR steps introduced TruSeq adapter sequences along with Illumina sample barcodes. Sequencing of the TCR alpha and beta cDNA libraries was done on the Illumina HiSeq platform using custom primers. The study's processing was this. Unique molecular identifiers were extracted from raw reads with MiGEC, and CDR3 positions were determined with MiXCR. For each individual, recombination models were inferred using an EM algorithm with the repgenHMM and IGoR tools. Shared clonotypes were analyzed with the tcR package in R, and sharing was normalized by the product of cloneset sizes. Out-of-frame nonproductive sequences were analyzed to study raw recombination free of thymic and clonal selection effects. The public reads were reanalyzed by TCRdb: fastp trimming at Q25, MiXCR alignment, in-frame beta chains only. Each CDR3 protein gets just one entry, which takes the most common genes and DNA from the rows behind it. The V and J calls shown here were made by TCRdb, not taken from the authors' results. The sample records hundreds of thousands of distinct CDR3 sequences, more than 9% of which are singletons. 7.2% of the sample is held by the ten biggest clonotypes.

Turning to this clonotype: There is no known antigen for this receptor. Base qualities are not recorded, but no much larger clone differs from it by a single base.

On the study overall, not on this receptor specifically: Excess twin sharing in beta out-of-frame sequences was weaker because fewer shared sequences lowered the signal-to-noise ratio. Fewer insertions were carried by abundant cord blood beta clonotypes, a similar but weaker trend appeared in young adult naive repertoires, and no such trend appeared in memory repertoires. Compared with coincidental sharing between unrelated individuals, out-of-frame TCR alpha sequences shared between twins showed an excess of sequences with low generation probability. Invariant T cells such as MAIT and iNKT could partly confound zero-insertion analyses, though diverse VJ usage argued against this for most clonotypes. Conclusions relied on cross-sectional statistical analysis, since the same donors could not be followed over many years. Out-of-frame TCR alpha sharing in monozygotic twins was systematically underestimated by recombination models, whereas sharing between unrelated individuals was in agreement with the recombination models.

Every donor was a healthy Caucasian. The twin cohort consisted of three pairs of female monozygotic twins, all aged roughly 18 to 30 years. Positive isolation kits from Invitrogen were used to isolate the CD4+ and CD8+ T cell populations. The CDR3 goes from the cysteine to the phenylalanine over 13 residues. The DNA shown is the 39-base CDR3, in frame from base 1. CDR1 and CDR2, per the germline V gene (reference sequence), are DFQATT and SNEGSKA. The trim is 7 bases for V and 5 bases for J, with a gap of 17 bases between the germline ends. The same data also contributed to another study, on yellow fever vaccine responses in identical twins. Drawing on the second study: According to the authors, in identical twins the way T cells responded to vaccination appeared partly convergent and partly personalized. In identical twins, the study followed T cell clones that responded to the vaccine with precision.

The sequence was obtained from a woman between 18 and 29 years old in good health. The chain is assembled from TRBV20-1 and TRBJ2-5; TRBD1 is perhaps the D gene, given 6 matching bases. The sample consisted of CD8+ T cells sorted from blood. The CDR3 loop reads CSEGVGALETQYF. The base sequence is TGCAGTGAAGGTGTGGGGGCGTTGGAGACCCAGTACTTC.